These 6 T cell receptor beta chains were all obtained from the same sample, sequenced in a study of vaccination and CD4 T cells after COVID-19. Researchers used the Oncomine TCR Beta short-read assay to sequence DNA from cultured CD4+ T cells. TCRdb independently ran MiXCR on the PCR reads; one entry per CDR3 protein. The repertoire holds around 12,000 distinct CDR3 sequences, roughly 76% seen once, with 20% to 25% in the top ten. Treatment denoted: roughly 11-day PBMC culture with coronavirus spike peptide pools or control peptides (ViraFEST assay). Which antigens these TCRs recognize remains unknown. Sequenced input: CD4+ T cells from blood, cultured in vitro. All receptors derive from a human donor who had recovered from COVID-19.

The genes are TRBV11-2 and TRBJ2-7, with 7 bases matching TRBD1. Germline values: CDR1 SGHAT, CDR2 FQNNGV. The length of the CDR3 is 13 residues. After removal of 5 bases from V and 5 bases from J, the junction contained 6 bases not matched to a gene. CDR3 coding DNA: TGTGCCAGCAGCATACTACAGGGGAACGAGCAGTACTTC. Its translation is CASSILQGNEQYF. Full variable domain (outside the CDR3, taken from reference TRBV11-2 and TRBJ2-7): EAGVAQSPRYKIIEKRQSVAFWCNPISGHATLYWYQQILGQGPKLLIQFQNNGVVDDSQLPKDRFSAERLKGVDSTLKIQPAKLEDSAVYLCASSILQGNEQYFGPGTRLTVT.

This clonotype appeared a single time. The CDR3 nucleotides read TGTGCCAGCAGCGGAGGGGTGTGGACTGAAGCTTTCTTT. This gives the protein CASSGGVWTEAFF. This chain uses TRBV6-1 with TRBJ1-1; possible D gene TRBD1, 5 bases. The CDR3 is made up of 13 amino acids. The germline V and J ends were trimmed by 6 bases and 5 bases, with 13 bases remaining between them. From germline, CDR1 is MNHNS and CDR2 SASEGT.

This clonotype was recorded only once. The chain joins TRBV6-1 to TRBJ1-2; TRBD1 agrees at 10 bases. The germline V gene has CDR1 MNHNS and CDR2 SASEGT. Trimming took 10 bases from V and 4 from J; bases not matched to a gene: 15. There are 16 residues in the CDR3. The CDR3 DNA reads TGTGCCACCTCTGCCACCGGGACAGGGGTCGGCTATGGCTACACCTTC. It encodes CATSATGTGVGYGYTF.

This rearrangement joins TRBV20-1 to TRBJ2-1; 10 bases fit TRBD2. The CDR3 totals 15 residues. The germline CDR1 and CDR2 sequences are DFQATT and SNEGSKA (reference sequence). The junction had 17 bases not matched to a gene; V was cut back by 3 bases and J by 15 bases. The CDR3 DNA reads TGCAGTGCTAGCCGAACCCTAGCGGGAGAGCTACGGGGGTTCTTC. It translates to CSASRTLAGELRGFF.

The J gene is TRBJ1-2, the V gene TRBV27, with a weak D call TRBD1 (5 bases). Germline CDR1 and CDR2: MNHEY and SMNVEV (reference sequence). Trimming left V 4 bases short and J 1 base short, with 7 bases between. This CDR3 contains 13 residues. CDR3 DNA: TGTGCCAGCAGTTCGACAGATAACTATGGCTACACCTTC. It codes for CASSSTDNYGYTF.

The genes are TRBV6-4 and TRBJ2-6, with unresolved D. This CDR3 is built from 14 residues. CDR1 is MRHNA and CDR2 is SNTAGT in the germline V gene. The V end was cut by 8 bases, the J end by 1 base, with 9 bases between. CDR3 DNA: TGTGCCAGCCGGCCGGAGTCTGGGGCCAACGTCCTGACTTTC. Its translation: CASRPESGANVLTF.